This TCR beta chain was identified in a study of blood T cell repertoires in COVID-19. Whole-study context: Acute and convalescent COVID-19 samples came from the United States, Italy and Spain. T cells, B-cell-depleted T cells, or PBMCs provided the cDNA or gDNA that served as material.

This CDR3 is 16 amino acids long. CDR1 SGHNT and CDR2 YYREEE come from the germline V gene (reference sequence). Unmatched junction bases numbered 6, after V lost 3 bases and J lost 5 bases. As processed by the authors: Using reference gene primer amplification, nucleated cell counts were estimated. Assay: immunoSEQ multiplex PCR; the TCRdb copy retains only in-frame clones and omits some. That table gives V, J and clone size, and the DNA gave D and trimming. The sample records about 150,000 clones, around nine tenths being singletons. This clone was seen a handful of times. The rearrangement uses TRBV5-4 and TRBJ2-5; 14 bases align to TRBD2. The sequenced material came from peripheral blood. The receptor was derived from a human donor in a cohort sampled during active COVID-19. CDR3 DNA: TGTGCCAGCAGCTCCTCCCGGACTAGCGGGGGGGAGACCCAGTACTTC. Amino acid sequence: CASSSSRTSGGETQYF.